This TCR beta chain comes out of a study of beta chain features in type 1 diabetes. Study-wide results and caveats: All four CD4+ subsets from Type 1 diabetes patients carried moderately but significantly shorter TCRB CDR3s. Diminished insertions and augmented deletions at VDJ junctions characterized type 1 diabetes patients. Compared with healthy donors, patients appeared to share more similar naive, central memory and regulatory TCRB repertoires. In these data, an HLA type influence on TCRB rearrangement remained unresolved.

The whole isolated RNA underwent reverse transcription, so sequencing captured expressed TCRB transcripts. Sequencing used immunoSEQ multiplex PCR; TCRdb keeps in-frame clones, though not all of them. The sample has 200,000 to 250,000 clones; about 15% are singletons. There are 14 residues in the CDR3. Per germline, CDR1 LNHDA and CDR2 SQIVND (reference sequence). V gave up 3 bases and J gave up 5 bases, with 10 bases separating them. This clone showed up just a few times. Its specificity is not known. The sequence derives from a man under 40 with type 1 diabetes. Sequencing used naive CD4+ T cells from blood. The V and J genes are TRBV19 and TRBJ2-2; D ambiguous. The chain's CDR3 is CASSMGQWTGELFF. The CDR3 bases are TGTGCCAGTAGTATGGGCCAGTGGACCGGGGAGCTGTTTTTT.